This T cell receptor (beta chain) stems from a study of identical twins. This clonotype came up a few times. Antigen specificity is unknown. General study results and limits: Some out-of-frame alpha sequences were shared by twins, and these showed excess low generation probability. It was possible that invariant MAIT and iNKT cells partly confounded the zero-insertion analyses.

This CDR3 has 17 amino acids. Germline V gene sequence: CDR1 LGHDT, CDR2 YNNKEL (reference sequence). V lost 1 base to trimming and J lost 6 bases; unmatched junction nucleotides: 5. A universal primer site came from template switching; cDNA carried unique molecular identifiers. TCRdb reprocessed the 5' RACE reads with MiXCR, giving one entry per CDR3 protein. The sample lists some 1,600,000 distinct CDR3 sequences, about 30% seen once, with approximately 0.25% in the top ten. There were only healthy Caucasians among the donors. This sequence originates from a newborn girl in good health. The chain couples TRBV3-1 to TRBJ2-4; TRBD2 matches at 14 bases. What was sequenced was cord blood. In nucleotides, the CDR3 is TGTGCCAGCAGCCAAGGACTAGCGGGGGGGCGGAGAAACATTCAGTACTTC. Protein sequence: CASSQGLAGGRRNIQYF.